The rows below give T cell receptor beta chains drawn from one sample of a study of CD8+ T cells in alopecia areata. Assay: immunoSEQ multiplex PCR; the TCRdb copy retains only in-frame clones and omits some. The sample carries 75,000 to 100,000 clones, roughly two fifths recorded once. The sequenced sample was CD4+ T cells sorted from blood. All receptors derive from a human donor with alopecia areata. Both conserved end residues are part of each CDR3. A D gene is named only where the DNA matches it firmly. The size field is filled for only some rows; it gives once, few, many or a size class.

V gene: TRBV30
J gene: TRBJ2-3
clone size: few
D gene: -
CDR3 protein: CAWSLRARNGTQYF
CDR3 DNA: TGTGCCTGGAGCCTCAGGGCCCGAAACGGTACGCAGTATTTT

V gene: TRBV5-6
J gene: TRBJ2-7
clone size: -
D gene: -
CDR3 protein: CASSLGTNYEQYF
CDR3 DNA: TGTGCCAGCAGCTTGGGGACAAACTACGAGCAGTACTTC

V gene: TRBV18
J gene: TRBJ2-3
clone size: many
D gene: TRBD1
CDR3 protein: CASSPSSRGQSTDTQYF
CDR3 DNA: TGTGCCAGCTCACCTTCATCGAGGGGGCAGAGCACAGATACGCAGTATTTT

V gene: TRBV5-6
J gene: TRBJ2-4
clone size: few
D gene: TRBD1
CDR3 protein: CASSLDETGWTKNIQYF
CDR3 DNA: TGTGCCAGCAGCTTGGACGAGACAGGGTGGACCAAAAACATTCAGTACTTC

V gene: TRBV5-1
J gene: TRBJ1-2
clone size: -
D gene: -
CDR3 protein: CASSFMDYGYTF
CDR3 DNA: TGCGCCAGCAGCTTCATGGATTATGGCTACACCTTC

V gene: TRBV29-1
J gene: TRBJ1-2
clone size: few
D gene: -
CDR3 protein: CSVSLDSYGYTF
CDR3 DNA: TGCAGCGTTTCCCTGGACTCCTATGGCTACACCTTC

V gene: TRBV14
J gene: TRBJ2-3
clone size: few
D gene: -
CDR3 protein: CASSPSTGSADTQYF
CDR3 DNA: TGTGCCAGCAGCCCCTCTACGGGGAGCGCAGATACGCAGTATTTT

V gene: TRBV29-1
J gene: TRBJ1-1
clone size: -
D gene: TRBD1
CDR3 protein: CSARTGGNTEAFF
CDR3 DNA: TGCAGCGCCCGGACAGGAGGGAACACTGAAGCTTTCTTT

V gene: TRBV5-4
J gene: TRBJ2-2
clone size: -
D gene: -
CDR3 protein: CASSLSRAVGELFF
CDR3 DNA: TGTGCCAGCAGCTTGAGCAGGGCGGTCGGGGAGCTGTTTTTT

V gene: TRBV6-1
J gene: TRBJ2-1
clone size: -
D gene: -
CDR3 protein: CASSENSGGLNEQFF
CDR3 DNA: TGTGCCAGCAGCGAAAACTCCGGGGGGCTCAATGAGCAGTTCTTC

V gene: TRBV7-2
J gene: TRBJ2-1
clone size: -
D gene: -
CDR3 protein: CASSLVGTPLDEQFF
CDR3 DNA: TGTGCCAGCAGCTTAGTAGGGACTCCCCTCGATGAGCAGTTCTTC

V gene: TRBV19
J gene: TRBJ2-5
clone size: few
D gene: -
CDR3 protein: CASSLVSGSGETQYF
CDR3 DNA: TGTGCCAGTAGTTTGGTCTCGGGTTCGGGAGAGACCCAGTACTTC

V gene: TRBV6-5
J gene: TRBJ2-3
clone size: -
D gene: TRBD1
CDR3 protein: CASTGTGSTDTQYF
CDR3 DNA: TGTGCCAGCACCGGGACAGGGAGCACAGATACGCAGTATTTT

V gene: TRBV6-6
J gene: TRBJ2-1
clone size: -
D gene: -
CDR3 protein: CASSPRDTYNEQFF
CDR3 DNA: TGTGCCAGCAGCCCCCGGGACACCTACAATGAGCAGTTCTTC

V gene: TRBV30
J gene: TRBJ1-5
clone size: -
D gene: -
CDR3 protein: CAWSVRQGKGNQPQHF
CDR3 DNA: TGTGCCTGGAGTGTAAGACAAGGGAAGGGCAATCAGCCCCAGCATTTT

V gene: TRBV7-2
J gene: TRBJ2-1
clone size: few
D gene: -
CDR3 protein: CASSLLNDYYNEQFF
CDR3 DNA: TGTGCCAGCAGCTTATTAAACGATTACTACAATGAGCAGTTCTTC

V gene: TRBV30
J gene: TRBJ1-4
clone size: -
D gene: -
CDR3 protein: CASKRSEGEKLFF
CDR3 DNA: TGTGCCTCGAAGAGGTCGGAGGGTGAAAAACTGTTTTTT

V gene: TRBV30
J gene: TRBJ1-5
clone size: once
D gene: -
CDR3 protein: CAWSVDSNQPQHF
CDR3 DNA: TGTGCCTGGAGTGTCGATAGCAATCAGCCCCAGCATTTT

V gene: TRBV5-4
J gene: TRBJ2-3
clone size: -
D gene: -
CDR3 protein: CASSTTDTQYF
CDR3 DNA: TGTGCCAGCAGCACCACAGATACGCAGTATTTT

V gene: TRBV28
J gene: TRBJ1-1
clone size: few
D gene: -
CDR3 protein: CASSPPRHGWTEAFF
CDR3 DNA: TGTGCCAGCAGTCCCCCTAGACACGGGTGGACTGAAGCTTTCTTT

V gene: TRBV10-3
J gene: TRBJ2-5
clone size: -
D gene: -
CDR3 protein: CAISEFVRQETQYF
CDR3 DNA: TGTGCCATCAGTGAGTTCGTCCGCCAAGAGACCCAGTACTTC

V gene: TRBV5-4
J gene: TRBJ1-2
clone size: few
D gene: TRBD1
CDR3 protein: CASSLGDRVRGYTF
CDR3 DNA: TGTGCCAGCAGCTTGGGTGACAGGGTACGCGGCTACACCTTC

V gene: TRBV4-2
J gene: TRBJ2-6
clone size: -
D gene: -
CDR3 protein: CASSQMTSPSGANVLTF
CDR3 DNA: TGTGCCAGCAGCCAAATGACTAGTCCCTCTGGGGCCAACGTCCTGACTTTC

V gene: TRBV4-3
J gene: TRBJ2-3
clone size: -
D gene: -
CDR3 protein: CASSQDAGTDTQYF
CDR3 DNA: TGCGCCAGCAGCCAAGATGCCGGCACAGATACGCAGTATTTT

V gene: TRBV5-1
J gene: TRBJ2-1
clone size: once
D gene: TRBD2
CDR3 protein: CASSLIAGGKNEQFF
CDR3 DNA: TGCGCCAGCAGCCTGATAGCGGGAGGGAAGAATGAGCAGTTCTTC

V gene: TRBV5-1
J gene: TRBJ2-5
clone size: medium-sized
D gene: TRBD2
CDR3 protein: CASSLTSGGTQETQYF
CDR3 DNA: TGCGCCAGCAGCTTAACGAGCGGGGGGACCCAAGAGACCCAGTACTTC

V gene: TRBV11-2
J gene: TRBJ1-2
clone size: once
D gene: -
CDR3 protein: CASSPPLRRGSIYGYTF
CDR3 DNA: TGTGCCAGCAGCCCTCCTCTTCGTCGAGGGTCAATCTATGGCTACACCTTC

V gene: TRBV5-1
J gene: TRBJ2-7
clone size: few
D gene: -
CDR3 protein: CASSLDRPLAPYEQYF
CDR3 DNA: TGCGCCAGCAGCTTGGATCGTCCCTTGGCTCCCTACGAGCAGTACTTC

V gene: TRBV7-3
J gene: TRBJ1-5
clone size: few
D gene: -
CDR3 protein: CASSLTSNQPQHF
CDR3 DNA: TGTGCCAGCAGCCTAACCAGCAATCAGCCCCAGCATTTT

V gene: TRBV7-2
J gene: TRBJ1-2
clone size: -
D gene: -
CDR3 protein: CASSSGQPYGYTF
CDR3 DNA: TGTGCCAGCAGCTCGGGACAACCCTATGGCTACACCTTC

V gene: TRBV27
J gene: TRBJ1-6
clone size: few
D gene: -
CDR3 protein: CASSFRSANSPLHF
CDR3 DNA: TGTGCCAGCAGTTTTCGGTCCGCGAATTCACCCCTCCACTTT